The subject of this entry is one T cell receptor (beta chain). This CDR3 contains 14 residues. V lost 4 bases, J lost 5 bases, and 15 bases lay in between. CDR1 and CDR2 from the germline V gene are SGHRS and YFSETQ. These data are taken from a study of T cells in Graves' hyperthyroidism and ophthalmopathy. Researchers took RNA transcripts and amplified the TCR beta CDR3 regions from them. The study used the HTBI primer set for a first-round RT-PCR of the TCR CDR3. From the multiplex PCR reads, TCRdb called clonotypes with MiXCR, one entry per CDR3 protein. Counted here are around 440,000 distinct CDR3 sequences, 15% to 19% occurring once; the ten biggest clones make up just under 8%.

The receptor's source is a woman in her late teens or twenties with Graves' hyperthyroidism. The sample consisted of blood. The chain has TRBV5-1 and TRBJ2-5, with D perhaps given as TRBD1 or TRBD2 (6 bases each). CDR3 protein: CASSPGARRETQYF. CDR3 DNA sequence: TGCGCCAGCAGCCCGGGGGCCCGCCGGGAGACCCAGTACTTC.